This T cell receptor (beta chain) was sequenced in a study of blood T cell repertoires in COVID-19. Trimming stripped 4 bases from V and 3 bases from J, with 15 bases between. Germline CDR1 MGHRA, CDR2 YSYEKL. The CDR3 has 15 residues. There are a few counts of this clone. Profiling relied on immunoSEQ multiplex PCR, and the TCRdb table lists in-frame clones only, not all of them. The data show 120,000 or so clones, with 85% seen just once and around 27% held by the top ten. The TCR was taken from an elderly woman with acute or convalescent COVID-19. This chain links TRBV4-1 with TRBJ1-2; D uncertain. The sequenced material came from peripheral blood. The CDR3 is CASSPLARADYGYTF. CDR3 nucleotides: TGCGCCAGCAGCCCACTTGCGCGGGCAGACTATGGCTACACCTTC.